This T cell receptor beta chain emerged from a study of blood T cell repertoires in COVID-19. Turning to the study itself: PBMCs, B-cell-depleted T cells, or T cells were the source of the cDNA or gDNA that made up the material.

Authors' analysis steps: Amplifying reference gene primers gave estimates of nucleated cell counts. Assay used: immunoSEQ multiplex PCR; TCRdb lists only in-frame clones, some missing. V, J and clone size derive from that table, while D and trimming were established from the DNA sequence. The repertoire consists of 150,000 to 200,000 clones, with under 90% occurring once and the leading ten covering approximately 3.6%. All enrollees were roughly 18 to 90 years old and from approximately 24 US areas. Cohorts were based on clinical histories the participants reported. This CDR3 has 11 residues. The chain employs TRBV21-1 and TRBJ1-1; the table's TRBD1 call for D was not verified on the DNA. TRBV21-1 is an annotated pseudogene. This TCR derives from a woman aged 60-75 years who had recovered from COVID-19. Sequences were obtained from PBMCs or T cells enriched from blood (not recorded which). The CDR3 sequence: CASRKGAEAFF. The DNA for the CDR3 is TGTGCCAGCAGGAAAGGGGCGGAAGCTTTCTTT.